This TCR beta chain stems from a study of identical twins. The CDR3 loop spans 11 amino acids. The germline gives CDR1 SGHRS, CDR2 YFSETQ. Unmatched junction bases numbered 4, after V lost 4 bases and J lost 11 bases. This clonotype has a count of ten or more. TCRdb reprocessed the 5' RACE reads via MiXCR and lists one record per CDR3 protein. The table includes approximately 220,000 distinct CDR3 sequences, around 8.1% detected once. This same sample was also taken into another study, of yellow fever vaccine responses in identical twins.

Source material: memory (CD45RO+) T cells sorted from blood. The V gene is TRBV5-1, the J gene TRBJ2-7; 9 bases match TRBD1. This TCR derives from a woman under 30 in good health. The CDR3 reads CASSPGQGKYF. The DNA of the CDR3 is TGCGCCAGCAGCCCGGGACAGGGCAAGTACTTC.